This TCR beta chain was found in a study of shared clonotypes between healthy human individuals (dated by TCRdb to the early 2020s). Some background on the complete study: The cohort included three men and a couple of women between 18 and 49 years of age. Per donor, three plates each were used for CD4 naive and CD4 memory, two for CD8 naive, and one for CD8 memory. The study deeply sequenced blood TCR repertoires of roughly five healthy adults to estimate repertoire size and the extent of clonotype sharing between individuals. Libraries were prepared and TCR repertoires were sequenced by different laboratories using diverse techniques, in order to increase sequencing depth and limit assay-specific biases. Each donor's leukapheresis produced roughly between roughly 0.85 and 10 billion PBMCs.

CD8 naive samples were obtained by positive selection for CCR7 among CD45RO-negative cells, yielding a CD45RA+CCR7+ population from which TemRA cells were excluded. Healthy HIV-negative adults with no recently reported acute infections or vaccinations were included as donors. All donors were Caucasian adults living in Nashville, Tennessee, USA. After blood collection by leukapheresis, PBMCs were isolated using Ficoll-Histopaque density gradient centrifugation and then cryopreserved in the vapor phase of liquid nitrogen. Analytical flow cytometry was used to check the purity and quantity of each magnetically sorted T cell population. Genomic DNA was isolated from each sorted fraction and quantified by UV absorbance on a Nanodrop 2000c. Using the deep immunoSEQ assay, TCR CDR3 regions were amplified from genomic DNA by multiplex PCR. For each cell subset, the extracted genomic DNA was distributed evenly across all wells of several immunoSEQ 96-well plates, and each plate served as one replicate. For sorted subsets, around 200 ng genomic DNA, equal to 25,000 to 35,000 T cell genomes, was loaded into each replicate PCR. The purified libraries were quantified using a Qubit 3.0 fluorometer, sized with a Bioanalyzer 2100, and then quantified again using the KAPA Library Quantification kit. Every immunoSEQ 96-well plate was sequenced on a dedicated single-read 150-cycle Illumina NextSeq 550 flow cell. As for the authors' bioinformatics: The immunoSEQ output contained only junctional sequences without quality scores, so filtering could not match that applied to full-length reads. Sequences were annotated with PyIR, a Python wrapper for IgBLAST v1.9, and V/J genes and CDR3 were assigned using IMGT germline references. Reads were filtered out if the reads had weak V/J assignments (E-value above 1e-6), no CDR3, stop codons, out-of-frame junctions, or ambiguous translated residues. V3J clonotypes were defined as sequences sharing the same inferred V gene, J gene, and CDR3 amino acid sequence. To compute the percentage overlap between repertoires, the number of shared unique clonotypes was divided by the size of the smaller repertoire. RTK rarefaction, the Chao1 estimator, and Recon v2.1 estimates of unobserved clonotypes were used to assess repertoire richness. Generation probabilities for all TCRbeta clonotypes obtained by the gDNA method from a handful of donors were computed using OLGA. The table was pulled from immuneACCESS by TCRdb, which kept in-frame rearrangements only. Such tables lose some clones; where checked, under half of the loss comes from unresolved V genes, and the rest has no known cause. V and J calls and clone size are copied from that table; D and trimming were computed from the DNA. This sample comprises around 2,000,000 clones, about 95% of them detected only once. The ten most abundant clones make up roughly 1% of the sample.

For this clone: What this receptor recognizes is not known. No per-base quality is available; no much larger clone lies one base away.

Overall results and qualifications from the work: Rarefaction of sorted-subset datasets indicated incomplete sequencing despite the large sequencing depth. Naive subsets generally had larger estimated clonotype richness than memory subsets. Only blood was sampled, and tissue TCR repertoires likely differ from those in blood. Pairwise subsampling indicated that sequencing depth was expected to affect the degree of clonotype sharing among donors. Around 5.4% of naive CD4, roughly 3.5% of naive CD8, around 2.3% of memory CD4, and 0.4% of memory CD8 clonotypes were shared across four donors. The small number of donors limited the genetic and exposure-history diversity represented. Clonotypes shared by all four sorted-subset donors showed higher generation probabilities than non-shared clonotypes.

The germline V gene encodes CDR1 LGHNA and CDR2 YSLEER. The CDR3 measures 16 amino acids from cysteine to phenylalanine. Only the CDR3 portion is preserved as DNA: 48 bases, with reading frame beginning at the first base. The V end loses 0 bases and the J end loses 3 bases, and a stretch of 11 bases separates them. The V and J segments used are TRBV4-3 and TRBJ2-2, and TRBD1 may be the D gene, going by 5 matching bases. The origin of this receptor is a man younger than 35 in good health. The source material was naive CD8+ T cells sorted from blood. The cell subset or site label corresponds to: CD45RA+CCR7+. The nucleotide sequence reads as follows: TGCGCCAGCAGCCAAGATCCAGGGTGGGACACCGGGGAGCTGTTTTTT. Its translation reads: CASSQDPGWDTGELFF.